Given below is one T cell receptor (beta chain) in context. CDR3 length: 17 residues. After removal of 5 bases from V and 2 bases from J, the junction contained 7 bases not matched to a gene. From germline, CDR1 is MNHEY and CDR2 SMNVEV (reference sequence). Produced via immunoSEQ multiplex PCR; TCRdb's table is partial and in-frame only. Of some 300,000 clones in the sample, about nine tenths were seen once. These data are taken from a study of blood T cell repertoires in COVID-19. Source material: PBMCs or T cells enriched from blood (not recorded which). This clonotype originated in a woman aged 45-59 years who had been exposed to COVID-19. The V call is TRBV27, the J call TRBJ2-3; 13 nucleotides line up with TRBD2. CDR3 DNA sequence: TGTGCCAGCAGTCGGTGGGGACTAGCGGGGTACACAGATACGCAGTATTTT. As protein: CASSRWGLAGYTDTQYF.